Here is one T cell receptor beta chain with its context. Its antigen is still unknown. The record originates from a study of T-cell memory formation after mild COVID-19. For the study at large: The two donors had largely donor-specific TCR clusters. Whole-study findings and limits: Some clones that responded were present in memory (sampled pre-infection), which suggests cross-reactive memory joined.

Constant-segment primers and 5'RACE yielded cDNA libraries for TCR alpha and TCR beta, each carrying sample barcodes and UMIs. TCRdb independently ran MiXCR on the 5' RACE reads; one entry per CDR3 protein. The sample lists 150,000 to 200,000 distinct CDR3 sequences, 25% to 40% occurring once. The V end was cut by 6 bases, the J end by 2 bases, with 14 bases between. The CDR3 covers 13 residues. Germline lookup yields CDR1 DFQATT and CDR2 SNEGSKA (reference sequence). Sequencing input: PBMCs or a T cell subset sorted from them (not recorded which). The rearrangement links TRBV20-1 to TRBJ2-7; D is possibly TRBD2 (7 bases). This TCR was recovered from an adult woman who had mild COVID-19 (a few samples of this study predate the infection). Cell type and time point are not known. The CDR3, as DNA: TGCAGTGCCCTTGGGGGGGGGCCCTACGAGCAGTACTTC. It codes for CSALGGGPYEQYF.